Reported below is one T cell receptor beta chain. Its antigen is currently not known. The input lacks base qualities; no much larger clone sits a single base away. The CDR3 runs 16 residues from the cysteine to the phenylalanine. The DNA shown is the 48-base CDR3, in frame from base 1. The CDR1 and CDR2 encoded by the germline V gene (reference sequence) are SEHNR and FQNEAQ. V is cut by 1 base and J by 1 base, and the space between the germline ends is 14 bases. The data belong to a study of identical twins (dated by TCRdb to between 2015 and 2016). For context, the study as a whole: The study deep-sequenced TCR alpha and beta repertoires from monozygotic twins, unrelated adults of various ages and cord blood to test whether fetal clonotypes persist. To rule out contamination, the twin experiments were replicated at different times with different library preparation protocols. Here is what the overall study found, with its caveats: Abundant cord blood beta clonotypes carried fewer insertions; young adult naive repertoires showed a weaker similar trend, while memory repertoires showed none. Compared with coincidental sharing between unrelated individuals, out-of-frame TCR alpha sequences shared between twins had an excess of sequences with low generation probability. Because the same donors could not be followed over many years, the conclusions depended on cross-sectional statistical analysis. A weaker excess of twin sharing was found in beta out-of-frame sequences because the signal-to-noise ratio was lowered by fewer shared sequences. In monozygotic twins, out-of-frame TCR alpha sharing was systematically underestimated by recombination models, although the models agreed with sharing between unrelated individuals. Zero-insertion analyses could be partly confounded by invariant T cells such as MAIT and iNKT, though diverse VJ usage argued against such confounding for most clonotypes.

Every donor in the study was a healthy Caucasian. Three pairs of female monozygotic twins, all aged roughly 18 to 29 years, made up the twin cohort. RNA for TCR libraries was isolated from peripheral blood mononuclear cells. Libraries were prepared through 5' RACE. Data came from an Illumina HiSeq 2000. A universal primer binding site was introduced by template switching, and a unique molecular identifier was present in the final cDNA, enabling accurate counting of TCR cDNA molecules. Specific primers in the conserved constant-segment region were used to synthesize first-strand cDNA for TCR alpha and beta chains. To control for contamination, every cDNA library carried two barcodes: a SMART-Mk sample barcode plus Illumina barcodes. TruSeq adapter sequences and Illumina sample barcodes were added in two successive PCR steps. The Illumina HiSeq platform was used with custom primers to sequence TCR alpha and beta cDNA libraries. The published analysis was carried out like this. Raw reads were processed with MiGEC to extract unique molecular identifiers, and MiXCR was used to determine CDR3 positions. For each individual, recombination models were inferred using an EM algorithm with the repgenHMM and IGoR tools. Shared clonotypes were analyzed with the tcR package in R, and sharing was normalized by the product of cloneset sizes. To study raw recombination without the effects of thymic and clonal selection, out-of-frame nonproductive sequences were analyzed. TCRdb itself trimmed the public reads at Q25 with fastp, ran MiXCR and retained productive beta chains. For every CDR3 protein sequence, its rows merge into one entry that carries the most common genes and DNA. The V and J calls here are based on TCRdb, not the publication. Present in this sample are some 560,000 distinct CDR3 sequences, 9.6% of which were seen just once. Roughly 3% of the sample is held by the ten biggest clonotypes.

The sample was also reused in another study, on yellow fever vaccine responses in identical twins. The second paper further reports: According to the authors, in identical twins the way T cells responded to vaccination appeared partly convergent and partly personalized. Focusing on identical twins, the study followed the T cell clones that responded to the vaccine, and did so with precision.

The sample comprised PBMCs. The receptor chain draws on TRBV7-9 and TRBJ2-7; TRBD2 is possibly the D segment (5 matching bases). This sequence originates from a young woman in good health. The DNA sequence is given as TGTGCCAGCAGCTTAGTAAGGGAGTTTATGTCCTACGAGCAGTACTTC. Translated, this is CASSLVREFMSYEQYF.